The rows below give T cell receptor beta chains drawn from one sample of a study of T cells in narcolepsy. Profiled with immunoSEQ multiplex PCR; TCRdb holds only in-frame clones, not every one. The table has about 35,000 clones, 87% seen once. The source material was CD45RA- memory CD4+ T cells from PBMCs. The receptor source for this set is a human donor with narcolepsy. Each CDR3 is given with its conserved first and last residue. Fields, in order: V gene, clone size, J gene, D gene, CDR3 protein, CDR3 DNA. A D gene is named only where the DNA matches it firmly. Size values are once, few and many counts, or a class for expanded clones, and some rows have none.

V gene: TRBV19; clone size: once; J gene: TRBJ1-5; D gene: TRBD1; CDR3 protein: CASSRDRDQPQHF; CDR3 DNA: TGTGCCAGTAGTAGAGACAGGGATCAGCCCCAGCATTTT
V gene: TRBV9; clone size: once; J gene: TRBJ2-3; D gene: TRBD1; CDR3 protein: CASSATGGRTDTQYF; CDR3 DNA: TGTGCCAGCAGCGCGACAGGGGGTCGCACAGATACGCAGTATTTT
V gene: TRBV7-6; clone size: -; J gene: TRBJ2-1; D gene: -; CDR3 protein: CASSSGQHQFF; CDR3 DNA: TGTGCCAGCAGCTCAGGACAGCATCAGTTCTTC
V gene: TRBV5-1; clone size: once; J gene: TRBJ2-1; D gene: -; CDR3 protein: CASSFQGDGNEQFF; CDR3 DNA: TGCGCCAGCAGCTTCCAAGGGGACGGCAATGAGCAGTTCTTC
V gene: TRBV28; clone size: -; J gene: TRBJ2-5; D gene: -; CDR3 protein: CASSSLGGVETQYF; CDR3 DNA: TGTGCCAGCAGTTCCTTAGGGGGTGTGGAGACCCAGTACTTC
V gene: TRBV30; clone size: -; J gene: TRBJ2-7; D gene: -; CDR3 protein: CAWRVDSYEQYF; CDR3 DNA: TGTGCCTGGAGGGTGGACAGTTACGAGCAGTACTTC
V gene: TRBV7-9; clone size: -; J gene: TRBJ1-1; D gene: -; CDR3 protein: CASSPQVSNTEAFF; CDR3 DNA: TGTGCCAGCAGCCCACAGGTATCGAACACTGAAGCTTTCTTT
V gene: TRBV7-9; clone size: -; J gene: TRBJ2-7; D gene: TRBD1; CDR3 protein: CASSGRESGQGIAAYEQYF; CDR3 DNA: TGTGCCAGCAGTGGGCGAGAAAGTGGACAGGGTATTGCAGCCTACGAGCAGTACTTC
V gene: TRBV6-5; clone size: -; J gene: TRBJ1-6; D gene: -; CDR3 protein: CASSVVALGQSPLHF; CDR3 DNA: TGTGCCAGCAGTGTAGTGGCCTTGGGACAATCACCCCTCCACTTT
V gene: TRBV5-6; clone size: -; J gene: TRBJ2-7; D gene: -; CDR3 protein: CASSPEGTAAKEQYF; CDR3 DNA: TGTGCCAGCAGCCCAGAAGGGACCGCCGCTAAAGAGCAGTACTTC
V gene: TRBV5-6; clone size: -; J gene: TRBJ2-2; D gene: TRBD1; CDR3 protein: CASSFSPGQGLGTGELFF; CDR3 DNA: TGTGCCAGCAGCTTCTCTCCGGGACAGGGTTTGGGCACCGGGGAGCTGTTTTTT
V gene: TRBV9; clone size: -; J gene: TRBJ2-3; D gene: -; CDR3 protein: CASNRDPTDTQYF; CDR3 DNA: TGTGCCAGCAACCGGGACCCCACAGATACGCAGTATTTT
V gene: TRBV23-1; clone size: -; J gene: TRBJ2-1; D gene: -; CDR3 protein: CATGGPSYNEQFF; CDR3 DNA: TGCGCCACGGGCGGCCCCTCCTACAATGAGCAGTTCTTC
V gene: TRBV15; clone size: -; J gene: TRBJ1-1; D gene: -; CDR3 protein: CATSRKGGDTEAFF; CDR3 DNA: TGTGCCACCAGCAGAAAAGGGGGGGACACTGAAGCTTTCTTT
V gene: TRBV23-1; clone size: -; J gene: TRBJ2-2; D gene: TRBD1; CDR3 protein: CASSQPITGEGTGELFF; CDR3 DNA: TGCGCCAGCAGTCAACCCATTACAGGGGAAGGAACCGGGGAGCTGTTTTTT
V gene: TRBV11-3; clone size: -; J gene: TRBJ2-3; D gene: -; CDR3 protein: CASSFDSTDTQYF; CDR3 DNA: TGTGCCAGCAGCTTTGACAGCACAGATACGCAGTATTTT
V gene: TRBV5-4; clone size: once; J gene: TRBJ2-7; D gene: TRBD1; CDR3 protein: CASSLGGTGPYEQYF; CDR3 DNA: TGTGCCAGCAGCTTGGGTGGGACAGGGCCCTACGAGCAGTACTTC
V gene: TRBV29-1; clone size: -; J gene: TRBJ1-1; D gene: -; CDR3 protein: CSVEDPSVTDTEAFF; CDR3 DNA: TGCAGCGTTGAAGATCCGAGTGTGACGGACACTGAAGCTTTCTTT
V gene: TRBV7-9; clone size: -; J gene: TRBJ2-7; D gene: -; CDR3 protein: CASSSGRTEQYF; CDR3 DNA: TGTGCCAGCAGCTCCGGACGTACCGAGCAGTACTTC
V gene: TRBV7-9; clone size: -; J gene: TRBJ2-1; D gene: -; CDR3 protein: CASNGKGWEQFF; CDR3 DNA: TGTGCCAGCAACGGGAAGGGTTGGGAACAGTTCTTC
V gene: TRBV7-9; clone size: few; J gene: TRBJ1-2; D gene: TRBD1; CDR3 protein: CASSLDRGHGYTF; CDR3 DNA: TGTGCCAGCAGCTTAGACAGGGGGCATGGCTACACCTTC
V gene: TRBV27; clone size: -; J gene: TRBJ2-5; D gene: TRBD1; CDR3 protein: CASSPGTAETQYF; CDR3 DNA: TGTGCCAGCAGTCCAGGGACAGCGGAGACCCAGTACTTC
V gene: TRBV5-4; clone size: few; J gene: TRBJ1-2; D gene: -; CDR3 protein: CASSPVRGDSGYTF; CDR3 DNA: TGTGCCAGCAGCCCCGTGAGGGGGGACTCTGGCTACACCTTC
V gene: TRBV18; clone size: -; J gene: TRBJ1-2; D gene: TRBD1; CDR3 protein: CASSPRTGDRQGGYTF; CDR3 DNA: TGTGCCAGCTCACCACGGACAGGGGACCGACAGGGGGGCTACACCTTC
V gene: TRBV6-1; clone size: -; J gene: TRBJ1-5; D gene: -; CDR3 protein: CASGNGRHQPQHF; CDR3 DNA: TGTGCCAGCGGGAACGGCCGCCATCAGCCCCAGCATTTT
V gene: TRBV6-1; clone size: -; J gene: TRBJ2-1; D gene: -; CDR3 protein: CASRGRPGNEQFF; CDR3 DNA: TGTGCCAGCAGAGGACGGCCTGGGAATGAGCAGTTCTTC
V gene: TRBV28; clone size: -; J gene: TRBJ1-2; D gene: -; CDR3 protein: CASVLGADNYGYTF; CDR3 DNA: TGTGCCAGCGTTTTGGGGGCGGATAACTATGGCTACACCTTC
V gene: TRBV11-3; clone size: -; J gene: TRBJ1-3; D gene: -; CDR3 protein: CASSLDGTNSGNTIYF; CDR3 DNA: TGTGCCAGCAGCTTAGACGGCACGAACTCTGGAAACACCATATATTTT
V gene: TRBV15; clone size: -; J gene: TRBJ2-7; D gene: -; CDR3 protein: CATSRSTGAYEQYF; CDR3 DNA: TGTGCCACCAGCAGGTCAACGGGGGCTTACGAGCAGTACTTC
V gene: TRBV6-1; clone size: -; J gene: TRBJ2-2; D gene: TRBD1; CDR3 protein: CASSELTGVIGELFF; CDR3 DNA: TGTGCCAGCAGTGAATTGACAGGGGTTATCGGGGAGCTGTTTTTT
V gene: TRBV28; clone size: -; J gene: TRBJ1-2; D gene: -; CDR3 protein: CASSLVGAGGYGYTF; CDR3 DNA: TGTGCCAGCAGTTTAGTCGGGGCCGGAGGGTATGGCTACACCTTC
V gene: TRBV11-1; clone size: -; J gene: TRBJ1-1; D gene: -; CDR3 protein: CASSLWPLNTEAFF; CDR3 DNA: TGTGCCAGCAGCTTATGGCCCTTGAACACTGAAGCTTTCTTT
V gene: TRBV15; clone size: -; J gene: TRBJ1-4; D gene: TRBD1; CDR3 protein: CATSGQGRELFF; CDR3 DNA: TGTGCCACCAGCGGACAGGGGAGGGAACTGTTTTTT